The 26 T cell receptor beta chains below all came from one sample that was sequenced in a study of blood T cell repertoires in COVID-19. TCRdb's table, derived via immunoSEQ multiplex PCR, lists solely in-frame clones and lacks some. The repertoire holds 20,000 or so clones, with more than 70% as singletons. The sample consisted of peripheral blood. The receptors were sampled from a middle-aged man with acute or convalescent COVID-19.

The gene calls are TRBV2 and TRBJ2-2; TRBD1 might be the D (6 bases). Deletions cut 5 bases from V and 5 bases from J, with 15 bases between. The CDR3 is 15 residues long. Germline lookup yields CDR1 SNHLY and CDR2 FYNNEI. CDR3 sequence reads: CASSRTEVTTGELFF. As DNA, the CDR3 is TGTGCCAGCAGTCGGACAGAAGTAACAACCGGGGAGCTGTTTTTT.

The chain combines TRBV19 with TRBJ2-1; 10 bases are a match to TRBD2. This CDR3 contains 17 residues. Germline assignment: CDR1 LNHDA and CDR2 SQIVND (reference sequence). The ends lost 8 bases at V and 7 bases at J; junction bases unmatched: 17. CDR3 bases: TGTGCCAGTGGTTCAGGGGCGGTAGCGGGAGGTTGGAATGAGCAGTTCTTC. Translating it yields CASGSGAVAGGWNEQFF.

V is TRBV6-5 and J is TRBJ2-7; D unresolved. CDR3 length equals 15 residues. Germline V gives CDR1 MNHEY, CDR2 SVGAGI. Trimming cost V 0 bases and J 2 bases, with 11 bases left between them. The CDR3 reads CASSYSFYSTYEQYF. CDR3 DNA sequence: TGTGCCAGCAGTTACTCCTTTTACAGCACCTACGAGCAGTACTTC.

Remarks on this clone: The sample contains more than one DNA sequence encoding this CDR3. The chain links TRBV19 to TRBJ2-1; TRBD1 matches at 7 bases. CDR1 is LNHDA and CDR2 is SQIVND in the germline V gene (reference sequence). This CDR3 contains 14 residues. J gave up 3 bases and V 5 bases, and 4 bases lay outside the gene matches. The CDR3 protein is CASSYRDSYNEQFF. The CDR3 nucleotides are TGTGCCAGTAGTTACCGGGACAGCTACAATGAGCAGTTCTTC.

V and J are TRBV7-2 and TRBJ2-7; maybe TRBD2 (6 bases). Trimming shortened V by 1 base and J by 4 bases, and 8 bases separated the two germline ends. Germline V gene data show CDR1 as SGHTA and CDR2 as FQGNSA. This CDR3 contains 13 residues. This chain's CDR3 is CASSLEAGYEQYF. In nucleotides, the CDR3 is TGTGCCAGCAGCTTAGAGGCGGGGTACGAGCAGTACTTC.

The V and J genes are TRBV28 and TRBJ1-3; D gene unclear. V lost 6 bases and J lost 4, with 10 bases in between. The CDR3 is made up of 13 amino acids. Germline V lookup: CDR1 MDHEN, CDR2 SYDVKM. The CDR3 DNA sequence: TGTGCCAGCAGCCTCCTCGGGGGAAACACCATATATTTT. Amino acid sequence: CASSLLGGNTIYF.

The CDR3 coding sequence is TGTGCCAGCAGCTTAAGCCCAGGGCGGAGCACCGGGGAGCTGTTTTTT. Translated: CASSLSPGRSTGELFF. The chain links TRBV7-3 to TRBJ2-2, with D tentatively TRBD1 (5 bases). This CDR3 spans 16 amino acids. V lost 1 base to trimming and J lost 4 bases, with 13 bases between them. CDR1 and CDR2 from the germline V gene are SGHTA and FQGTGA.

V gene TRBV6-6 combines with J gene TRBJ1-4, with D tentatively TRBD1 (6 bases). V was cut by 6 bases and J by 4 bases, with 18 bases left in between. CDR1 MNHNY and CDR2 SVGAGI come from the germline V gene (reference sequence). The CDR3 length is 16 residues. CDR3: CASRDTGFGNNEKLFF. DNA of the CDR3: TGTGCCAGCAGAGACACAGGGTTTGGGAATAATGAAAAACTGTTTTTT.

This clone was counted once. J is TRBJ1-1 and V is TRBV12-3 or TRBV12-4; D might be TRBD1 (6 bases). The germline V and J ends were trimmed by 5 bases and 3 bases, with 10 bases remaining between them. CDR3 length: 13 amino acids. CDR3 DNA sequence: TGTGCCAGCAGTCCCGGACAGTACACTGAAGCTTTCTTT. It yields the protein CASSPGQYTEAFF.

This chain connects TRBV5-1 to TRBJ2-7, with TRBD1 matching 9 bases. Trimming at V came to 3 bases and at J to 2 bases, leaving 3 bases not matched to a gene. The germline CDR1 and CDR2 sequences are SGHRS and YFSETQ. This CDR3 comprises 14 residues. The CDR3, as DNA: TGCGCCAGCAGCTCCGGGACAGGGCCCTACGAGCAGTACTTC. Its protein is CASSSGTGPYEQYF. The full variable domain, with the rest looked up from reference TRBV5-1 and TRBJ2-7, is KAGVTQTPRYLIKTRGQQVTLSCSPISGHRSVSWYQQTPGQGLQFLFEYFSETQRNKGNFPGRFSGRQFSNSRSEMNVSTLELGDSALYLCASSSGTGPYEQYFGPGTRLTVT.

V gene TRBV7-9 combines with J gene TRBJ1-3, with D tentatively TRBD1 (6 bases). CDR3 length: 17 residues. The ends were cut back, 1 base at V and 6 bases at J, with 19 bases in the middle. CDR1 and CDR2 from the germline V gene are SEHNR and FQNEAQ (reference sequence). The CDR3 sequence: CASSLDSRRGRENTIYF. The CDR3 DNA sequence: TGTGCCAGCAGCTTAGATTCGCGCAGGGGCAGGGAAAACACCATATATTTT.

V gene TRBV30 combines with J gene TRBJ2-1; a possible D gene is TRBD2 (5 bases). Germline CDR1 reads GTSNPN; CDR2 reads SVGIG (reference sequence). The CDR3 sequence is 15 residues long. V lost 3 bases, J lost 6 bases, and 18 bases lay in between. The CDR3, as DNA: TGTGCCTGGAGCGCCGGCAGGACTGGTATCAATGAGCAGTTCTTC. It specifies CAWSAGRTGINEQFF.

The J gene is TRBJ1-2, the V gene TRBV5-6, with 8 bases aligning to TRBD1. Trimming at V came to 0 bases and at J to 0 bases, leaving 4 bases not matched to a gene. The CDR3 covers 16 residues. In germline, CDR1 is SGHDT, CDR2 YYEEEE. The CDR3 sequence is CASSLEGTGTNYGYTF. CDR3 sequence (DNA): TGTGCCAGCAGCTTGGAAGGGACAGGCACTAACTATGGCTACACCTTC.

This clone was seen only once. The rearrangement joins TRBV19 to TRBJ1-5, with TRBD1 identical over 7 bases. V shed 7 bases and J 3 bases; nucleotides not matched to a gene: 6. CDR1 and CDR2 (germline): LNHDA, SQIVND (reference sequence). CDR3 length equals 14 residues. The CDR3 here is CASTHRGTNQPQHF. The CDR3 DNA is TGTGCCAGTACCCACAGGGGCACCAATCAGCCCCAGCATTTT.

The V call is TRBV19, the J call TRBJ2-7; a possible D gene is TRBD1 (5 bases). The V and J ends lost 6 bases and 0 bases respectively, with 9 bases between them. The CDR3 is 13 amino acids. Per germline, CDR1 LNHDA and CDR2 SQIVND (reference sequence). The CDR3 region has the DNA TGTGCCAGTAGACGGACACGCTCCTACGAGCAGTACTTC. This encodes CASRRTRSYEQYF.

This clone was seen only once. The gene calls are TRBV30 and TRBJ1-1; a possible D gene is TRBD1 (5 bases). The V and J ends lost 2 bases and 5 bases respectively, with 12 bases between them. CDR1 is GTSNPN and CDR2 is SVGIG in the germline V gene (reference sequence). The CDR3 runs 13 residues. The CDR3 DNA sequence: TGTGCCTGGAGTCCTCAGGGTAGGACTGAAGCTTTCTTT. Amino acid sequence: CAWSPQGRTEAFF.

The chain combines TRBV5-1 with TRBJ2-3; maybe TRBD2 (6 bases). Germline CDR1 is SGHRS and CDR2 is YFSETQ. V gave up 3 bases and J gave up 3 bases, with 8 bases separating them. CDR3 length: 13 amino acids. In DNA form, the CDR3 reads TGCGCCAGCAGCTGGGGGGAAACAGATACGCAGTATTTT. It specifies CASSWGETDTQYF. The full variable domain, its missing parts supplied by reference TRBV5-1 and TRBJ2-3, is KAGVTQTPRYLIKTRGQQVTLSCSPISGHRSVSWYQQTPGQGLQFLFEYFSETQRNKGNFPGRFSGRQFSNSRSEMNVSTLELGDSALYLCASSWGETDTQYFGPGTRLTVL.

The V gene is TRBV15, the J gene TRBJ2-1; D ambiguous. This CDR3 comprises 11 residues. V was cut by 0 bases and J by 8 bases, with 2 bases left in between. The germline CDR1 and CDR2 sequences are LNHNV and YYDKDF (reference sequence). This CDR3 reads CATSRDDEQFF. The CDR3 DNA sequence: TGTGCCACCAGCAGAGACGATGAGCAGTTCTTC. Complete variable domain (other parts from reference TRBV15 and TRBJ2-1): DAMVIQNPRYQVTQFGKPVTLSCSQTLNHNVMYWYQQKSSQAPKLLFHYYDKDFNNEADTPDNFQSRRPNTSFCFLDIRSPGLGDTAMYLCATSRDDEQFFGPGTRLTVL.

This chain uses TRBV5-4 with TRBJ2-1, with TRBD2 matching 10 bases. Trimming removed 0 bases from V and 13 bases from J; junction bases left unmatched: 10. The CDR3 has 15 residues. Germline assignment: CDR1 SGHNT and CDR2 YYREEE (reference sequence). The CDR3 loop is CASSLASGRGGGQFF. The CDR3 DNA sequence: TGTGCCAGCAGCTTGGCTAGCGGGAGAGGAGGTGGCCAGTTCTTC.

CDR3 coding DNA: TGTGCCAGCAGTTCGCGCGACAGGATGGGGGAAAAACTGTTTTTT. This sequence encodes CASSSRDRMGEKLFF. J is TRBJ1-4 and V is TRBV27, with D possibly matching TRBD1 (6 bases). Germline CDR1 reads MNHEY; CDR2 reads SMNVEV (reference sequence). V was pared by 4 bases and J by 8 bases, with 17 bases between. This CDR3 has 15 amino acids.

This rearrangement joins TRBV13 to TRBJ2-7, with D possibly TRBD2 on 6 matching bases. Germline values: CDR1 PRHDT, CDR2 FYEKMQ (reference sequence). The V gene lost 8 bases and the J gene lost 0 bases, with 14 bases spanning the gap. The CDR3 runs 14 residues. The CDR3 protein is CASSPEGDSYEQYF. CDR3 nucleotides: TGTGCCAGCTCCCCGGAGGGTGACTCCTACGAGCAGTACTTC.

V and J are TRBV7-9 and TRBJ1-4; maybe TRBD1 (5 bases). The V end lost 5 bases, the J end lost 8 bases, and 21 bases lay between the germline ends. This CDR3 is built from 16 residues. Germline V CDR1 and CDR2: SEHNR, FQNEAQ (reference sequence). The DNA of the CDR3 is TGTGCCAGCAGCCAACGACGCATAGAAGGGGTCGAAAAACTGTTTTTT. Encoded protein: CASSQRRIEGVEKLFF.

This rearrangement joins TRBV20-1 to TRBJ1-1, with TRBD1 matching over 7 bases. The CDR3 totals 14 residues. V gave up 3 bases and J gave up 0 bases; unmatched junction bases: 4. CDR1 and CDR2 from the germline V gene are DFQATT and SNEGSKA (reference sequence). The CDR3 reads CSASMGQMNTEAFF. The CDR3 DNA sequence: TGCAGTGCTAGTATGGGACAGATGAACACTGAAGCTTTCTTT.

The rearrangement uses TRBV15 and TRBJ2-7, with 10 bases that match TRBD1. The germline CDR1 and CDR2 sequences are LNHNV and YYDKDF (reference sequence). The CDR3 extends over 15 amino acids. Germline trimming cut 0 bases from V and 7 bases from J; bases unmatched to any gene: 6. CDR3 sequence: CATSRDRQGASEQYF. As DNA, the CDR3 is TGTGCCACCAGCAGAGATCGACAGGGGGCGAGTGAGCAGTACTTC.

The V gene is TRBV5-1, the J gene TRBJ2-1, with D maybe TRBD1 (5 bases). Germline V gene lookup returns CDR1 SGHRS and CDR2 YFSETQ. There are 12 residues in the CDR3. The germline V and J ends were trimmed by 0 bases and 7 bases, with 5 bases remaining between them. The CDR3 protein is CASSLGQNEQFF. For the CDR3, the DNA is TGCGCCAGCAGCTTGGGACAGAATGAGCAGTTCTTC.

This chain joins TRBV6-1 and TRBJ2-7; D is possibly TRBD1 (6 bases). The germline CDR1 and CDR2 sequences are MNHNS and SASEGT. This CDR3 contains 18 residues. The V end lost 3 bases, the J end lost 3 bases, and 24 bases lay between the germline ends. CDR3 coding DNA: TGTGCCAGCAGTGAGTCAGGCGTTAACGTTGGGGGCAACTACGAGCAGTACTTC. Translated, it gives CASSESGVNVGGNYEQYF.